The TCR beta chain under discussion was sequenced for a study of shared clonotypes between healthy human individuals. CDR1 and CDR2 (germline): MDHEN, SYDVKM. The CDR3 consists of 14 residues. Trimming stripped 4 bases from V and 5 bases from J, with 14 bases between. The count of this clone is one. Libraries were prepared by immunoSEQ multiplex PCR; TCRdb keeps only in-frame clonotypes and omits some of them. The sample lists about 2 million clones, about 95% occurring once. CD45RO-negative, CCR7-positively selected cells formed the naive CD8 fraction, excluding terminally differentiated effector memory CD45RA+ cells.

The sequencing input was naive CD8+ T cells sorted from blood. This rearrangement joins TRBV28 to TRBJ1-2; possible D gene TRBD1, 5 bases. The source of this sequence is a man aged 18 to 29 in good health. CDR3 amino acids: CASSSLTGGYGYTF. In DNA, the CDR3 is TGTGCCAGCAGTTCCCTAACAGGAGGGTATGGCTACACCTTC.